This T cell receptor (beta chain) was captured by sequencing in a study of cytomegalovirus exposure and HLA in healthy donors. Whole-study results and caveats: There were under 200 TCR beta chains listed as cytomegalovirus-associated. Indistinguishable V segments, including TRBV6-2 and TRBV6-3, were excluded.

This CDR3 is built from 17 residues. J gave up 3 bases and V 4 bases, and 5 bases lay outside the gene matches. CDR1 and CDR2 (germline): MNHEY, SMNVEV (reference sequence). The PCR used 60 Vbeta and 13 Jbeta primers. The method was immunoSEQ multiplex PCR; TCRdb's version includes in-frame clones alone and lacks a portion of them. The data hold about 300,000 clones, with about nine tenths observed a single time. This clone has only one observation. Its antigen remains unknown. The sequence derives from a man in his forties in good health and CMV-seropositive. The sample consisted of PBMCs. The J gene is TRBJ2-1, the V gene TRBV27, with 14 nucleotides matching TRBD2. CDR3 nucleotides: TGTGCCAGCAGTTCGACTAGCGGGAGGGCCTTCTACAATGAGCAGTTCTTC. As protein: CASSSTSGRAFYNEQFF.